This TCR beta chain is from a study of T cells after posttransplantation cyclophosphamide. Whole-study findings and limits: Skin or GI-infiltrating T cells shared few TRB sequences with blood.

Peripheral blood was collected from the related graft donor on the marrow donation day. Some clones are missing from TCRdb's copy, which holds only in-frame ones; the method was immunoSEQ multiplex PCR. Observed are more than 40,000 clones, no singletons, with the top ten taking about 2.2%. This clone was counted many times. Its antigen remains unidentified. The TCR originated in a man in his forties in good health, CMV-negative, and a related stem cell transplant donor. Material for sequencing was PBMCs.

DNA for the CDR3: TGTGCCAGCAGCGAATCCAAGCGGGGTGCCTACAATGAGCAGTTCTTC. This encodes CASSESKRGAYNEQFF. The chain links TRBV21-1 to TRBJ2-1; TRBD2 was called by the table and not checked on the DNA. TRBV21-1 is designated a pseudogene. This CDR3 has 16 amino acids.